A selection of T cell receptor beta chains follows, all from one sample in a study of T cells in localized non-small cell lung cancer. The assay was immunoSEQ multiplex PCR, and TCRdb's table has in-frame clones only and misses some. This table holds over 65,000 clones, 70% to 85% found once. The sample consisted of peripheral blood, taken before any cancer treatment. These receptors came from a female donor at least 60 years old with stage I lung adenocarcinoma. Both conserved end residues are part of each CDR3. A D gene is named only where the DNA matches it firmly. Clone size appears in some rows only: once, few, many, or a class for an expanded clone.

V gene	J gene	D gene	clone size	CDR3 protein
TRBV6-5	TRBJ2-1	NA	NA	CASTARRGEQFF
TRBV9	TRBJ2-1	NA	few	CASSGRQVSSYNEQFF
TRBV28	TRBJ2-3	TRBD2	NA	CASNQRDTDTQYF
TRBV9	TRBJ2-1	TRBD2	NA	CASSVGRLAGGPGEQFF
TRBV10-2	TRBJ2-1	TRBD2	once	CASSLTASGGTYNEQFF
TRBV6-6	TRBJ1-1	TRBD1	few	CASSDPSDRGLTEAFF
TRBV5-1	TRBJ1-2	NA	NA	CASSLAFQGDFYGYTF
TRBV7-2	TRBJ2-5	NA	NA	CASSTAGRQETQYF
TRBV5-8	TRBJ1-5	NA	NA	CASSLEAGNQPQHF
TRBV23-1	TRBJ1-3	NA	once	CASVSHSGDSGNTIYF
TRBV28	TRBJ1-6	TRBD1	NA	CASKPRDRNNSPLHF
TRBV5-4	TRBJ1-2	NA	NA	CASSLDLGLGYGYTF
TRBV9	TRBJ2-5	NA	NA	CASSGGSGAETQYF
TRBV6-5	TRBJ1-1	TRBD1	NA	CASRRQGARNTEAFF
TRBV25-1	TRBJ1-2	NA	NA	CASTRGYGYTF
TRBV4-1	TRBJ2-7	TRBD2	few	CASSQDDTTSGHSYEQYF
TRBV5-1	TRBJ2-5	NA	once	CASRIAPVETQYF
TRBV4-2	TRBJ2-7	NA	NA	CASSQRLLVSYEQYF
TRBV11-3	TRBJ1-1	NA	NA	CASSPGGENTEAFF
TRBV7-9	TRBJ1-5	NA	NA	CASSLASGRWNQPQHF
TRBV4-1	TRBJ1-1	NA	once	CASSRTPDRNTEAFF
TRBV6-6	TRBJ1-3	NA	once	CASREKGNTIYF
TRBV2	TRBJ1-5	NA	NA	CASRRDTNQPQHF